A single sample gave rise to the 12 T cell receptor beta chains below, sequenced in a study of spatial heterogeneity in lung cancer. The time point denotes: blood at routine non-recurrence follow-up after resection. TCRdb processed the 5' RACE reads anew with MiXCR; each CDR3 protein has one entry. The data contain fewer than 150,000 distinct CDR3 sequences, approximately 11% of them singletons. The starting material was PBMCs, obtained at follow-up. The receptors derive from a female donor with early-stage non-small cell lung cancer.

Only a few counts were recorded for this clonotype. This chain links TRBV5-6 with TRBJ2-5, with a weak D call TRBD2 (6 bases). Germline V gives CDR1 SGHDT, CDR2 YYEEEE. V was pared by 0 bases and J by 2 bases, with 11 bases between. This CDR3 contains 15 residues. The CDR3 DNA sequence: TGTGCCAGCAGCTTGGGGACGCGGGGTCAAGAGACCCAGTACTTC. Its protein is CASSLGTRGQETQYF.

In this sample, this clonotype turned up a few times. This chain joins TRBV5-6 and TRBJ2-3; TRBD2 matches 14 bases. The CDR3 length is 17 residues. The V gene end was trimmed by 3 bases and the J gene end by 6 bases; junction bases not matched to a gene: 9. Germline V gives CDR1 SGHDT, CDR2 YYEEEE. CDR3 bases: TGTGCCAGCAGCTCAACGGGACTAGCGGGAGTAACCGATACGCAGTATTTT. Translating gives CASSSTGLAGVTDTQYF.

This clonotype has a count of ten or more. The V call is TRBV20-1, the J call TRBJ1-5; 8 bases match TRBD1. The ends lost 1 base at V and 4 bases at J; junction bases unmatched: 0. CDR3 length: 13 residues. From germline, CDR1 is DFQATT and CDR2 SNEGSKA (reference sequence). For the CDR3, the DNA is TGCAGTGCTAGAGGGACAGGGAATCAGCCCCAGCATTTT. Protein sequence: CSARGTGNQPQHF.

The chain links TRBV29-1 to TRBJ2-1; 7 nucleotides align to TRBD2. The CDR3 is 15 residues long. V shed 6 bases, J shed 6 bases, and the junction held 14 bases outside the gene matches. CDR1 and CDR2 from the germline V gene are SQVTM and ANQGSEA. The CDR3 region has the DNA TGCAGCGTCCAGAGGAGGGCTAGCGGAGGCAATGAGCAGTTCTTC. Its protein is CSVQRRASGGNEQFF.

This clonotype was seen many times. This rearrangement joins TRBV20-1 to TRBJ2-3; 9 bases match TRBD2. Germline V lookup: CDR1 DFQATT, CDR2 SNEGSKA (reference sequence). The CDR3 has 15 amino acids. Germline trimming cut 6 bases from V and 1 base from J; bases unmatched to any gene: 8. CDR3 amino acids: CSAIQREAGTDTQYF. DNA of the CDR3: TGCAGTGCCATACAGCGGGAGGCGGGCACAGATACGCAGTATTTT.

The chain carries TRBV18 and TRBJ1-4, with no clear D. Per germline, CDR1 KGHSH and CDR2 LQKENI. The CDR3 totals 13 residues. Trimming removed 4 bases from V and 4 bases from J, with 7 bases in between. The CDR3 nucleotides are TGTGCCAGCTCACAGGTCCTTAATGAAAAACTGTTTTTT. The encoded protein is CASSQVLNEKLFF.

This clonotype was seen only a few times. V is TRBV20-1 and J is TRBJ2-1, with a tentative D call TRBD2 (6 bases). Looked up from germline, CDR1 is DFQATT and CDR2 is SNEGSKA (reference sequence). This CDR3 comprises 13 residues. Trimming left V 3 bases short and J 9 bases short, with 15 bases between. The CDR3, as DNA: TGCAGTGCTAGCTTTCGACTAGGGGCTGAGCAGTTCTTC. It encodes CSASFRLGAEQFF.

In this sample, this clonotype turned up many times. V gene TRBV12-3 or TRBV12-4 combines with J gene TRBJ1-5; D gene uncertain. The CDR3 loop spans 16 amino acids. Deletions cut 3 bases from V and 0 bases from J, with 12 bases between. In DNA form, the CDR3 reads TGTGCCAGCAGTTTCGGAGGCGGGCATAGCAATCAGCCCCAGCATTTT. Its protein product is CASSFGGGHSNQPQHF.

This clonotype was seen more than once but under ten times. The genes are TRBV3-1 and TRBJ2-1; 11 positions agree with TRBD2. The V gene end was trimmed by 2 bases and the J gene end by 8 bases; junction bases not matched to a gene: 11. CDR1 is LGHDT, CDR2 YNNKEL, per germline (reference sequence). The CDR3 has 17 amino acids. CDR3 protein: CASSQTNLAGGPDEQFF. In DNA, the CDR3 is TGTGCCAGCAGCCAAACCAACTTAGCGGGAGGGCCGGATGAGCAGTTCTTC.

This clonotype was detected only a few times. The gene calls are TRBV12-3 or TRBV12-4 and TRBJ2-5; TRBD2 aligns across 10 bases. V shed 6 bases and J 7 bases; nucleotides not matched to a gene: 14. The CDR3 runs 16 residues. The CDR3 loop is CASSLIPGTSVGTQYF. The CDR3 DNA reads as TGTGCCAGCAGCTTAATCCCTGGGACTAGCGTGGGGACCCAGTACTTC.

At least ten counts were recorded for this clonotype. The CDR3 is CASRVNTGELFF. The CDR3 coding sequence is TGTGCCAGCCGGGTGAACACCGGGGAGCTGTTTTTT. The V call is TRBV28, the J call TRBJ2-2; D remains unclear. The CDR3 is 12 residues long. Looked up from germline, CDR1 is MDHEN and CDR2 is SYDVKM. Trimming pared 8 bases from V and 1 base from J, leaving 5 bases between.

The chain combines TRBV6-1 with TRBJ1-1; D gene ambiguous. This CDR3 comprises 15 residues. V was shortened by 1 base and J by 5 bases, with 14 bases between the two germline ends. CDR1 and CDR2 from the germline V gene are MNHNS and SASEGT. This CDR3 is CASSEVAAQQTEAFF. The DNA for the CDR3 is TGTGCCAGCAGTGAAGTGGCAGCACAACAAACTGAAGCTTTCTTT.